Below, 9 T cell receptor beta chains from the same sample are listed, as sequenced in a study of blood T cell repertoires in COVID-19. The repertoire was sequenced with immunoSEQ multiplex PCR; TCRdb's copy has only in-frame clones and lacks some. The sample lists around 72,000 clones; roughly 86% were seen once. The sample was peripheral blood. These receptors all stem from a man in his fifties or sixties with acute or convalescent COVID-19.

J is TRBJ1-1 and V is TRBV6-1, with TRBD1 matching over 8 bases. The CDR3 extends over 14 amino acids. After removal of 3 bases from V and 3 bases from J, the junction contained 3 bases not matched to a gene. The germline CDR1 and CDR2 sequences are MNHNS and SASEGT. The CDR3 region is CASSDGQGHTEAFF. In nucleotides, the CDR3 is TGTGCCAGCAGTGACGGACAGGGCCACACTGAAGCTTTCTTT.

This chain links TRBV6-4 with TRBJ2-1, with TRBD1 matching 11 bases. V gave up 8 bases and J gave up 9 bases; unmatched junction bases: 6. Germline V gives CDR1 MRHNA, CDR2 SNTAGT. This CDR3 has 13 amino acids. In DNA form, the CDR3 reads TGTGCCAGCGCCGGGGACAGGGGGGGTGAGCAGTTCTTC. Translating it yields CASAGDRGGEQFF.

The V gene is TRBV24-1, the J gene TRBJ2-5, with 9 nucleotides matching TRBD1. The V segment lost 4 bases and the J segment 2 bases; nucleotides outside the gene matches: 4. The CDR3 loop spans 15 amino acids. Germline V CDR1 and CDR2: KGHDR, SFDVKD. CDR3 DNA: TGTGCCACCAGTGAAGGGACAGGGCGGCAAGAGACCCAGTACTTC. Protein product: CATSEGTGRQETQYF.

The chain links TRBV5-1 to TRBJ2-3, with 7 bases lining up with TRBD1. The CDR3 is made up of 14 amino acids. Germline lookup yields CDR1 SGHRS and CDR2 YFSETQ. Trimming removed 0 bases from V and 2 bases from J; junction bases left unmatched: 0. The CDR3 protein is CASSLEGATDTQYF. The CDR3 region has the DNA TGCGCCAGCAGCTTGGAGGGGGCCACAGATACGCAGTATTTT.

V and J are TRBV6-5 and TRBJ1-2; TRBD1 matches 7 bases. Germline CDR1 and CDR2: MNHEY and SVGAGI. The CDR3 extends over 15 amino acids. J lost 2 bases, V lost 5 bases, and 8 bases had no gene match. CDR3 sequence (DNA): TGTGCCAGCAGTCCCTACCCGACAGGGAACTATGGCTACACCTTC. This codes for CASSPYPTGNYGYTF.

The chain has TRBV19 and TRBJ2-3; 7 bases are a match to TRBD1. The CDR3 sequence is 15 residues long. With V trimmed by 5 bases and J by 2 bases, 7 bases remained unmatched. Germline CDR1 LNHDA, CDR2 SQIVND (reference sequence). DNA for the CDR3: TGTGCCAGTAGTGTGGGACAGATATACACAGATACGCAGTATTTT. It is translated as CASSVGQIYTDTQYF.

The V and J genes are TRBV19 and TRBJ1-1; TRBD1 aligns across 7 bases. Germline trimming cut 2 bases from V and 3 bases from J; bases unmatched to any gene: 15. Looked up from germline, CDR1 is LNHDA and CDR2 is SQIVND (reference sequence). The CDR3 spans 18 residues. CDR3: CASSIKRGRKYLDTEAFF. The CDR3 coding sequence is TGTGCCAGTAGTATAAAGAGGGGGCGCAAATACTTAGACACTGAAGCTTTCTTT. The full variable domain, its missing parts supplied by reference TRBV19 and TRBJ1-1, is DGGITQSPKYLFRKEGQNVTLSCEQNLNHDAMYWYRQDPGQGLRLIYYSQIVNDFQKGDIAEGYSVSREKKESFPLTVTSAQKNPTAFYLCASSIKRGRKYLDTEAFFGQGTRLTVV.

The gene calls are TRBV5-1 and TRBJ2-3; D is perhaps TRBD1 (6 bases). The germline CDR1 and CDR2 sequences are SGHRS and YFSETQ. The CDR3 covers 15 residues. The germline V and J ends were trimmed by 0 bases and 4 bases, with 12 bases remaining between them. CDR3: CASSLEGQLADTQYF. The CDR3 coding sequence is TGCGCCAGCAGCTTGGAAGGACAGCTCGCAGATACGCAGTATTTT. Based on the CDR3 plus reference TRBV5-1 and TRBJ2-3, the full variable domain is KAGVTQTPRYLIKTRGQQVTLSCSPISGHRSVSWYQQTPGQGLQFLFEYFSETQRNKGNFPGRFSGRQFSNSRSEMNVSTLELGDSALYLCASSLEGQLADTQYFGPGTRLTVL.

The J gene is TRBJ1-2, the V gene TRBV4-1; D unclear. CDR3 length equals 13 residues. Germline V lookup: CDR1 MGHRA, CDR2 YSYEKL. V gave up 0 bases and J gave up 4 bases, with 6 bases separating them. CDR3 sequence: CASSQDLIYGYTF. The CDR3 nucleotides read TGCGCCAGCAGCCAAGACCTTATCTATGGCTACACCTTC.